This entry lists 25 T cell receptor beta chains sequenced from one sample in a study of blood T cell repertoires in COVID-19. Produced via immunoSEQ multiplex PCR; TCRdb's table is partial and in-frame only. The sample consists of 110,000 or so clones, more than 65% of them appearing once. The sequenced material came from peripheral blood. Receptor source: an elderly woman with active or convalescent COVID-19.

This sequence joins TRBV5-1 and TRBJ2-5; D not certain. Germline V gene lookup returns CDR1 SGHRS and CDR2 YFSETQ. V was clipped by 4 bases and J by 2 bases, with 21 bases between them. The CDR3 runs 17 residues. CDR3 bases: TGCGCCAGCAGCCCAAACGGAGCGACCGAGCCTCAAGAGACCCAGTACTTC. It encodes CASSPNGATEPQETQYF.

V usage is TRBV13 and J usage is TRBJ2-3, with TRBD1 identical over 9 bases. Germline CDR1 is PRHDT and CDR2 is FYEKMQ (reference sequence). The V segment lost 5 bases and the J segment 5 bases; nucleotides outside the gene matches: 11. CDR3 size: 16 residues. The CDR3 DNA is TGTGCCAGCAGCCTAAGGACAGGGGTGGGTCGAGATACGCAGTATTTT. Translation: CASSLRTGVGRDTQYF.

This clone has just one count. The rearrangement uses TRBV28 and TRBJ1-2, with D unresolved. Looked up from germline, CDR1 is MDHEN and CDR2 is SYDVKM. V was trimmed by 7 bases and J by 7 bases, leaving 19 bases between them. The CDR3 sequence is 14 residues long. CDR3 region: CASKEGGRVSGYTF. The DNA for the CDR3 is TGTGCCAGCAAAGAGGGAGGGAGGGTGTCTGGCTACACCTTC.

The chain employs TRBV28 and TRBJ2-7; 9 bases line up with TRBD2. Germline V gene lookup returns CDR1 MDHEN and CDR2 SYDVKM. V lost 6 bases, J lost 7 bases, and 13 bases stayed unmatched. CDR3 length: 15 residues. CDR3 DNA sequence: TGTGCCAGCAGGGATATCGAAGGACTAGCGTGGGAGCAGTACTTC. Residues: CASRDIEGLAWEQYF.

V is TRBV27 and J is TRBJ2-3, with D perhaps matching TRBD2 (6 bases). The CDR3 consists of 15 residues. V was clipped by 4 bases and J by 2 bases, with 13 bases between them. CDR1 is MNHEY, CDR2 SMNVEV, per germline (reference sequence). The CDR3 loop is CASSSLAGYTDTQYF. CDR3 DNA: TGTGCCAGCAGTTCACTGGCGGGGTACACAGATACGCAGTATTTT.

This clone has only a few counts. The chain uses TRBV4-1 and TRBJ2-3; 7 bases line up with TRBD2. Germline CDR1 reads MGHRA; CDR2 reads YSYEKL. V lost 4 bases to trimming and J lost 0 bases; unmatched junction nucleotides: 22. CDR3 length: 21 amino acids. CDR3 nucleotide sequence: TGCGCCAGCAGCCTTAAATTCCCCGGGAGGCTTACATCCTTAAGCACAGATACGCAGTATTTT. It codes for CASSLKFPGRLTSLSTDTQYF.

This chain's CDR3 is CASSLRGYTDTQYF. The CDR3 nucleotides read TGTGCCAGCAGCTTACGGGGTTACACAGATACGCAGTATTTT. The V and J genes are TRBV9 and TRBJ2-3; D is perhaps TRBD2 (5 bases). There are 14 residues in the CDR3. V was pared by 4 bases and J by 2 bases, with 11 bases between. Germline values: CDR1 SGDLS, CDR2 YYNGEE.

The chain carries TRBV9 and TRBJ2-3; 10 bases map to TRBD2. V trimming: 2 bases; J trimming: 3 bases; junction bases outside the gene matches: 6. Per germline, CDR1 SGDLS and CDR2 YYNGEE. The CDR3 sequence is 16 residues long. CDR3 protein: CASSVSGRLPTDTQYF. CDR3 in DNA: TGTGCCAGCAGCGTTAGCGGGAGGCTCCCTACAGATACGCAGTATTTT.

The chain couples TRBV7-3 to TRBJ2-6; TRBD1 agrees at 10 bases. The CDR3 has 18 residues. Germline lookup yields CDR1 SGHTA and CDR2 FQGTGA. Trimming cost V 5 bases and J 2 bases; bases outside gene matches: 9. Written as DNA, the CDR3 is TGTGCCAGCAGCCCCTGGACAGGGGGGGGCCCTGGGGCCAACGTCCTGACTTTC. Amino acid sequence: CASSPWTGGGPGANVLTF.

Written as DNA, the CDR3 is TGTGCCAGCTTAACGGTGGGCCACCATCAGCCCCAGCATTTT. Its protein product is CASLTVGHHQPQHF. The J gene is TRBJ1-5, the V gene TRBV28; no reliable D call. The CDR3 runs 14 residues. Germline V gene lookup returns CDR1 MDHEN and CDR2 SYDVKM. With 8 bases removed from V and 5 bases from J, the gap between germline ends came to 16 bases.

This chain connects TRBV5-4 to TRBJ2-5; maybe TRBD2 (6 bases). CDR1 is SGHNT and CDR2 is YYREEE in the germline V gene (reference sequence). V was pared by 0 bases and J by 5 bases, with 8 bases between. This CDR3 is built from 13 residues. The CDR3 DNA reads TGTGCCAGCAGCTTGGGGGGGGAGGAGACCCAGTACTTC. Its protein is CASSLGGEETQYF.

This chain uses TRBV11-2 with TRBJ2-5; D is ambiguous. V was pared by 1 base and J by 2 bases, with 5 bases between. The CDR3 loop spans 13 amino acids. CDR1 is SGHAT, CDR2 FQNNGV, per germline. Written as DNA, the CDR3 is TGTGCCAGCAGCTTAGGAGAACAAGAGACCCAGTACTTC. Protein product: CASSLGEQETQYF. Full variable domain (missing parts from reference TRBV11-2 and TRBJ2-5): EAGVAQSPRYKIIEKRQSVAFWCNPISGHATLYWYQQILGQGPKLLIQFQNNGVVDDSQLPKDRFSAERLKGVDSTLKIQPAKLEDSAVYLCASSLGEQETQYFGPGTRLLVL.

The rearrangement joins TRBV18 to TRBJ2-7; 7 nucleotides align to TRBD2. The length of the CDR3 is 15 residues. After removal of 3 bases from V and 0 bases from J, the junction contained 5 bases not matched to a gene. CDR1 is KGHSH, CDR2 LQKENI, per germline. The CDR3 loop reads CASSPVGDYSYEQYF. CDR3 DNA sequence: TGTGCCAGCTCACCGGTGGGGGACTACTCCTACGAGCAGTACTTC.

CDR3: CASSLGLAGGEQYF. The CDR3 DNA sequence: TGTGCCAGCAGCTTGGGACTAGCGGGAGGCGAGCAGTACTTC. The rearrangement links TRBV11-2 to TRBJ2-7; 15 bases fit TRBD2. The J segment lost 6 bases and the V segment lost 3 bases, leaving 0 bases of the junction unmatched. This CDR3 is built from 14 residues. Germline V gene data show CDR1 as SGHAT and CDR2 as FQNNGV. Supplemented by reference TRBV11-2 and TRBJ2-7, the full variable domain reads EAGVAQSPRYKIIEKRQSVAFWCNPISGHATLYWYQQILGQGPKLLIQFQNNGVVDDSQLPKDRFSAERLKGVDSTLKIQPAKLEDSAVYLCASSLGLAGGEQYFGPGTRLTVT.

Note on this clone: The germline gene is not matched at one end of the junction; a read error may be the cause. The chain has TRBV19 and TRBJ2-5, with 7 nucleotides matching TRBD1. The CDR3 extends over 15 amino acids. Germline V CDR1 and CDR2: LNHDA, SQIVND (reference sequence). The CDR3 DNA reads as TGTGCCAGTACCCCCGGGACAGAACAGCAAGGGACCCAGTACTTC. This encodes CASTPGTEQQGTQYF.

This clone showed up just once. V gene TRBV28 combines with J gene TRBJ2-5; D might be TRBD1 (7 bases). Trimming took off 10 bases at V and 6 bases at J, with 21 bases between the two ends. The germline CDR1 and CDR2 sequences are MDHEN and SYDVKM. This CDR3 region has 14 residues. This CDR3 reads CATGDPGGRQTQYF. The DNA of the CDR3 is TGTGCCACCGGGGACCCAGGGGGGAGACAGACCCAGTACTTC.

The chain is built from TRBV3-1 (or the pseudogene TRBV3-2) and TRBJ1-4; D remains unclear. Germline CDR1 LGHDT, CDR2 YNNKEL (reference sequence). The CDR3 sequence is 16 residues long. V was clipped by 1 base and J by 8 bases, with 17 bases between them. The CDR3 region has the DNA TGTGCCAGCAGCCAAGGCACAGCACCCGGGGTAGAAAAACTGTTTTTT. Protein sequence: CASSQGTAPGVEKLFF.

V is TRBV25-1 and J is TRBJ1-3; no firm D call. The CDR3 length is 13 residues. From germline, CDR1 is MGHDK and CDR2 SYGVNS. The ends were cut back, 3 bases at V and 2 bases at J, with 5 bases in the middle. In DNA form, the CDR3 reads TGTGCCAGCAGTGATCAGGCTGGAAACACCATATATTTT. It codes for CASSDQAGNTIYF. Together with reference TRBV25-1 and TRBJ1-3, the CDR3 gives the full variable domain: EADIYQTPRYLVIGTGKKITLECSQTMGHDKMYWYQQDPGMELHLIHYSYGVNSTEKGDLSSESTVSRIRTEHFPLTLESARPSHTSQYLCASSDQAGNTIYFGEGSWLTVV.

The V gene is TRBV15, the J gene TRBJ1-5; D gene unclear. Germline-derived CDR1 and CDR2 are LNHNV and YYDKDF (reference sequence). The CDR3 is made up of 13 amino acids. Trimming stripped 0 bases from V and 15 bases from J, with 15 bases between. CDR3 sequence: CATSRDRTPGRHF. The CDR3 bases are TGTGCCACCAGCAGAGATAGAACCCCTGGGCGGCATTTT.

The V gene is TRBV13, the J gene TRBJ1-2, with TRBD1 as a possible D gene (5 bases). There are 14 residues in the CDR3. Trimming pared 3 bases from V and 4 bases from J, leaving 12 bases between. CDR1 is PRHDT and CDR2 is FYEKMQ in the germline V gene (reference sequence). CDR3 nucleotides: TGTGCCAGCAGCTTTTCAGGGTCAGGCTATGGCTACACCTTC. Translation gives CASSFSGSGYGYTF.

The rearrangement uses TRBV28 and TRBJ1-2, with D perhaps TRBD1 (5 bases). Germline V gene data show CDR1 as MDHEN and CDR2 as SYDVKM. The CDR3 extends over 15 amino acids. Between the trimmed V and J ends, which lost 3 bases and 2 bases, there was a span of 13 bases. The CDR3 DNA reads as TGTGCCAGCAGTTTCCCCGGGGGGGAAAACTATGGCTACACCTTC. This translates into CASSFPGGENYGYTF.

CDR3 in DNA: TGTGCCAGCAGCTTGGCGGGAGTAGACGAGCAGTACTTC. Translated: CASSLAGVDEQYF. The rearrangement joins TRBV5-4 to TRBJ2-7; tentative D call: TRBD2 (6 bases). Trimming took off 0 bases at V and 5 bases at J, with 9 bases between the two ends. The CDR3 runs to 13 residues. Germline-derived CDR1 and CDR2 are SGHNT and YYREEE (reference sequence). Supplemented by reference TRBV5-4 and TRBJ2-7, the full variable domain reads ETGVTQSPTHLIKTRGQQVTLRCSSQSGHNTVSWYQQALGQGPQFIFQYYREEENGRGNFPPRFSGLQFPNYSSELNVNALELDDSALYLCASSLAGVDEQYFGPGTRLTVT.

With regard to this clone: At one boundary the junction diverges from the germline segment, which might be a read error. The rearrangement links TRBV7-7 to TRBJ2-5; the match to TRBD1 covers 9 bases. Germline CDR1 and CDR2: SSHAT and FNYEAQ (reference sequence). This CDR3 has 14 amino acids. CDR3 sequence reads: CASSSGQGQETQYF. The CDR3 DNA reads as TGTGCTAGCAGCTCTGGACAGGGGCAAGAGACCCAGTACTTC.

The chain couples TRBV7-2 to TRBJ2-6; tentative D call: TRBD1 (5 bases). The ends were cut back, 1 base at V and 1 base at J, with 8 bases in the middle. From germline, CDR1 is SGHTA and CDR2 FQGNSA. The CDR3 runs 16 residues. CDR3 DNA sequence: TGTGCCAGCAGCTTAGTTCCAGGGTCTGGGGCCAACGTCCTGACTTTC. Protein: CASSLVPGSGANVLTF.

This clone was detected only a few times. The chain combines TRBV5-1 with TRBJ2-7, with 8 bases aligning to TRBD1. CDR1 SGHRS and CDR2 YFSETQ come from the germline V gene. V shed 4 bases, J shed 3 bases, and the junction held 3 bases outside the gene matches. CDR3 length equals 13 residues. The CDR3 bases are TGCGCCAGCAGCCTGGGACAGGTCTACGAGCAGTACTTC. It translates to CASSLGQVYEQYF. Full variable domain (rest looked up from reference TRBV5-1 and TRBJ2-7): KAGVTQTPRYLIKTRGQQVTLSCSPISGHRSVSWYQQTPGQGLQFLFEYFSETQRNKGNFPGRFSGRQFSNSRSEMNVSTLELGDSALYLCASSLGQVYEQYFGPGTRLTVT.